The clone carrying this T cell receptor beta chain was seen more than once but under ten times. From germline, CDR1 is MDHEN and CDR2 SYDVKM. This CDR3 has 16 amino acids. V dropped 7 bases and J dropped 3; count of bases not matched to a gene: 10. Profiled with immunoSEQ multiplex PCR; TCRdb holds only in-frame clones, not every one. Here the sample spans some 130,000 clones, 84% being singletons. This sample was taken from a study of T cell responses to AZD1222 COVID-19 vaccine. This chain uses TRBV28 with TRBJ1-5, with 9 bases lining up with TRBD1. This specimen was peripheral blood, taken on day 0 of AZD1222 vaccination. The sequence was collected from an adult in good health. Here the CDR3 DNA reads TGTGCCAGCATCCAAGGGACAGGGTCTATCAATCAGCCCCAGCATTTT. Translation: CASIQGTGSINQPQHF.